Following are 18 T cell receptor beta chains from one sample sequenced in a study of OX40 agonist ivuxolimab in advanced cancers. The library was prepared using the immunoSEQ multiplex PCR assay. TCRdb provides this immuneACCESS table in a form limited to in-frame rearrangements. Some clones are lacking; in checked studies, under half of them reflect an unresolved V gene, and why the rest are absent is not known. This sample comprises under 100,000 clones, about 84% of them detected only once. The leading ten clones occupy 4.5% to 5.5% of the sample. The source was CD4+ or CD8+ T cells sorted from blood, collected in a trial of the OX40 agonist ivuxolimab. All receptors derive from an adult with an advanced solid tumor such as melanoma, head and neck, liver or kidney cancer.

The J gene is TRBJ2-1, the V gene TRBV15, with TRBD2 identical over 8 bases. The ends lost 4 bases at V and 4 bases at J; junction bases unmatched: 3. The CDR3 consists of 14 residues. Per germline, CDR1 LNHNV and CDR2 YYDKDF (reference sequence). The CDR3 sequence is CATSTGGGYNEQFF. The CDR3 bases are TGTGCCACCAGCACGGGGGGGGGTTACAATGAGCAGTTCTTC.

V is TRBV5-1 and J is TRBJ2-1; D is undetermined. The CDR3 contains 15 residues. The germline V and J ends were trimmed by 0 bases and 2 bases, with 9 bases remaining between them. In germline, CDR1 is SGHRS, CDR2 YFSETQ. CDR3 in amino acids: CASSLVRAAYNEQFF. The DNA for the CDR3 is TGCGCCAGCAGCTTGGTTAGGGCAGCCTACAATGAGCAGTTCTTC.

The chain joins TRBV4-1 to TRBJ2-1, with 10 bases matching TRBD2. The CDR3 consists of 17 residues. J was trimmed by 6 bases and V by 0 bases; bases with no gene match: 8. The germline V gene encodes CDR1 MGHRA and CDR2 YSYEKL. In DNA form, the CDR3 reads TGCGCCAGCAGCCAAGACCCCGGGACTAGCGCGCGCAATGAGCAGTTCTTC. It yields the protein CASSQDPGTSARNEQFF.

V usage is TRBV27 and J usage is TRBJ2-7, with 8 bases matching TRBD2. The CDR3 has 16 amino acids. Germline CDR1 reads MNHEY; CDR2 reads SMNVEV (reference sequence). The junction had 11 bases not matched to a gene; V was cut back by 7 bases and J by 0 bases. The CDR3: CASKPAGEFFSYEQYF. The CDR3 nucleotides read TGTGCCAGCAAACCAGCGGGGGAGTTCTTCTCCTACGAGCAGTACTTC.

The gene calls are TRBV18 and TRBJ1-2; tentatively, D is TRBD1 (6 bases). This CDR3 comprises 14 residues. Germline CDR1 reads KGHSH; CDR2 reads LQKENI. Trimming removed 3 bases at V and 4 bases at J, with 12 bases between. The CDR3 bases are TGTGCCAGCTCACCGGATACAGGGACCTATGGCTACACCTTC. Translated: CASSPDTGTYGYTF.

On this clone itself: The sample carries other DNA sequences with the same CDR3. J is TRBJ2-7 and V is TRBV4-3; unclear D gene. This CDR3 contains 15 residues. V gave up 0 bases and J gave up 4 bases, with 13 bases separating them. Germline CDR1 reads LGHNA; CDR2 reads YSLEER. CDR3 loop: CASSQDRHGNYEQYF. As DNA, the CDR3 is TGCGCCAGCAGCCAAGATCGGCACGGCAATTACGAGCAGTACTTC.

V gene TRBV6-5 combines with J gene TRBJ2-7, with 8 bases aligning to TRBD1. The V gene's germline CDR1 is MNHEY and CDR2 SVGAGI. The CDR3 runs 14 residues. J gave up 2 bases and V 6 bases, and 6 bases lay outside the gene matches. CDR3 amino acids: CASSTGQGAYEQYF. As DNA, the CDR3 is TGTGCCAGCAGCACTGGACAGGGAGCCTACGAGCAGTACTTC.

V and J are TRBV11-1 and TRBJ2-7, with 9 bases aligning to TRBD2. V dropped 5 bases and J dropped 0; count of bases not matched to a gene: 11. The CDR3 consists of 17 residues. Germline CDR1 is SGHAT and CDR2 is FQDESV (reference sequence). The CDR3 DNA sequence: TGTGCCAGCAGCCCACGCTTAGGTAGCGGGAGCTCCTACGAGCAGTACTTC. Residues: CASSPRLGSGSSYEQYF. The full variable domain, its missing parts supplied by reference TRBV11-1 and TRBJ2-7, is EAEVAQSPRYKITEKSQAVAFWCDPISGHATLYWYRQILGQGPELLVQFQDESVVDDSQLPKDRFSAERLKGVDSTLKIQPAELGDSAMYLCASSPRLGSGSSYEQYFGPGTRLTVT.

CDR3 sequence reads: CASSISAGDEQYF. The CDR3 coding sequence is TGTGCCAGTAGTATCTCTGCGGGCGACGAGCAGTACTTC. V is TRBV19 and J is TRBJ2-7; maybe TRBD2 (5 bases). Germline CDR1 LNHDA, CDR2 SQIVND (reference sequence). V was shortened by 3 bases and J by 5 bases, with 11 bases between the two germline ends. The CDR3 is made up of 13 amino acids.

This chain links TRBV6-1 with TRBJ1-2, with D unclear. The CDR3 extends over 14 amino acids. Per germline, CDR1 MNHNS and CDR2 SASEGT. Trimming removed 8 bases from V and 6 bases from J, with 19 bases in between. This CDR3 reads CASAGEWGLDGYTF. DNA of the CDR3: TGTGCCAGCGCCGGTGAGTGGGGTCTGGATGGCTACACCTTC.

The chain is built from TRBV27 and TRBJ2-7, with TRBD2 matching over 14 bases. This CDR3 is 16 amino acids long. The V and J ends lost 5 bases and 0 bases, in that order; junction bases with no gene match: 3. The germline CDR1 and CDR2 sequences are MNHEY and SMNVEV (reference sequence). CDR3: CASSGTSGGSSYEQYF. CDR3 nucleotide sequence: TGTGCCAGCAGTGGGACTAGCGGGGGCAGCTCCTACGAGCAGTACTTC.

V usage is TRBV27 and J usage is TRBJ2-7; 10 bases agree with TRBD1. The germline V gene has CDR1 MNHEY and CDR2 SMNVEV (reference sequence). V was pared by 7 bases and J by 0 bases, with 3 bases of the junction left unmatched. The CDR3 consists of 14 residues. This CDR3 reads CASMGTGDSYEQYF. Written as DNA, the CDR3 is TGTGCCAGCATGGGGACAGGGGACTCCTACGAGCAGTACTTC.

The V call is TRBV6-1, the J call TRBJ2-5; D is possibly TRBD2 (5 bases). The end of the DNA fits TRBJ2-7 better, so the J call may be wrong. This CDR3 region has 14 residues. Germline V gene data show CDR1 as MNHNS and CDR2 as SASEGT. In DNA form, the CDR3 reads TGTGCCAGCAGTGAGGCGGGTAATTTCTACGAGCAGTACTTC. Residues: CASSEAGNFYEQYF.

This rearrangement joins TRBV2 to TRBJ2-7, with TRBD1 identical over 9 bases. Looked up from germline, CDR1 is SNHLY and CDR2 is FYNNEI. This CDR3 contains 12 residues. J gave up 6 bases and V 6 bases, and 3 bases lay outside the gene matches. CDR3 DNA sequence: TGTGCCAGCAGAGCGGACAGGGGCGAGCAGTACTTC. It yields the protein CASRADRGEQYF.

Written as DNA, the CDR3 is TGTGCCAGCAGCTTAAGGCAGCGCTTGGGGAACAATGAGCAGTTCTTC. It translates to CASSLRQRLGNNEQFF. The chain is built from TRBV7-8 and TRBJ2-1; no clear D gene. The germline CDR1 and CDR2 sequences are SGHVS and FQNEAQ. Between the trimmed V and J ends, which lost 2 bases and 5 bases, there was a span of 16 bases. The CDR3 contains 16 residues.

The chain is built from TRBV7-2 and TRBJ1-2, with D unclear. Trimming stripped 6 bases from V and 0 bases from J, with 11 bases between. The CDR3 is 14 amino acids. Germline V gives CDR1 SGHTA, CDR2 FQGNSA. Written as DNA, the CDR3 is TGTGCCAGCAGACCCGACACCCCTAACTATGGCTACACCTTC. It translates to CASRPDTPNYGYTF.

The chain has TRBV19 and TRBJ1-2; D perhaps matches TRBD1 (6 bases). This CDR3 is built from 10 residues. The V gene's germline CDR1 is LNHDA and CDR2 SQIVND (reference sequence). V was cut by 6 bases and J by 8 bases, with 7 bases left in between. The CDR3 DNA is TGTGCCAGTAGCGGGGGCGGCTACACCTTC. Encoded protein: CASSGGGYTF.

By proportion, this clone is medium-sized. The chain employs TRBV21-1 and TRBJ2-7; TRBD1 is the table's D call and was not checked against the DNA. TRBV21-1 is a recognized pseudogene. This CDR3 is 14 amino acids long. CDR3 bases: TGTGCCAGCAGCTCGTCGGGACAGGGTGAAGAGCAGTACTTC. Translating gives CASSSSGQGEEQYF.